This T cell receptor (beta chain) was sequenced for a study of T cells in Graves' hyperthyroidism and ophthalmopathy. Individuals with ophthalmopathy presented a Clinical Activity Score of at least 3, a NOSPECS grade of at least 4 and a duration under 3 months. RNA transcripts served as the template for amplifying TCR beta CDR3 regions. A first-round RT-PCR of the TCR CDR3 used the HTBI primer set. TCRdb redid the calling of the multiplex PCR reads with MiXCR, one entry per CDR3 protein. This sample has over 350,000 distinct CDR3 sequences, with roughly 14% found just once. Germline-derived CDR1 and CDR2 are LNHNV and YYDKDF (reference sequence). V was cut by 1 base and J by 2 bases, with 12 bases left in between. This CDR3 region has 15 residues. This clonotype appeared many times. The target antigen is unknown. Study observations and caveats: A model built on 13 V-J features separated ophthalmopathy from stable hyperthyroidism.

The sequence came from a man younger than 35 with Graves' ophthalmopathy. This rearrangement joins TRBV15 to TRBJ2-7, with a possible D match to TRBD2 (5 bases). Sequenced sample: blood. The CDR3 region has the DNA TGTGCCACCAGCAGAGCCCGGACTCTTACCTACGAGCAGTACTTC. Its protein product is CATSRARTLTYEQYF. Full variable domain (outside the CDR3, taken from reference TRBV15 and TRBJ2-7): DAMVIQNPRYQVTQFGKPVTLSCSQTLNHNVMYWYQQKSSQAPKLLFHYYDKDFNNEADTPDNFQSRRPNTSFCFLDIRSPGLGDTAMYLCATSRARTLTYEQYFGPGTRLTVT.